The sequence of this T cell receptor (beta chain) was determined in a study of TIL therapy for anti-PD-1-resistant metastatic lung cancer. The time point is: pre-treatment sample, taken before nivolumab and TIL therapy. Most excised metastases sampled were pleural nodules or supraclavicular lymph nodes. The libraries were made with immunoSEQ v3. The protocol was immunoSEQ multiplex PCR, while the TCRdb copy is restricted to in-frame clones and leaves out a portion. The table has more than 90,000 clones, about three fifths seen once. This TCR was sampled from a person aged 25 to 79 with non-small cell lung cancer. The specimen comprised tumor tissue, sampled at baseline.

The CDR3 spells CASSPVINTEAFF. CDR3 coding DNA: TGTGCCAGCTCACCAGTGATCAACACTGAAGCTTTCTTT. This chain connects TRBV18 to TRBJ1-1; D uncertain. Germline assignment: CDR1 KGHSH and CDR2 LQKENI. The length of the CDR3 is 13 residues. Trimming left V 2 bases short and J 2 bases short, with 6 bases between.